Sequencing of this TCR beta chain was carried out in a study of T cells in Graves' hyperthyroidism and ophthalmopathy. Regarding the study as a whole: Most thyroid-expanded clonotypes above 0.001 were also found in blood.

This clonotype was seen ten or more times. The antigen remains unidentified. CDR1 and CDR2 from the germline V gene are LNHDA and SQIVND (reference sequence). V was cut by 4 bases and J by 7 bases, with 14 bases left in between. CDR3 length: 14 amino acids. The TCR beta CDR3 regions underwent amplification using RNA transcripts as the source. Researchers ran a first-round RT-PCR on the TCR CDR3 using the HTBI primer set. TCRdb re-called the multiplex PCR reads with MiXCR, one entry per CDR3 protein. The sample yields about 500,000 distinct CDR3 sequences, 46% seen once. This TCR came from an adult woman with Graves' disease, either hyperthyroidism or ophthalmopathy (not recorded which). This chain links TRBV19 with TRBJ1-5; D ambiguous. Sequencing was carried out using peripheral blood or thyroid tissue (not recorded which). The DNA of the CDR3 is TGTGCCAGTAGTACAGATCTCGGGATACAGCCCCAGCATTTT. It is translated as CASSTDLGIQPQHF.